This is a list of T cell receptor beta chains from one sample in a study of T cells after yellow fever vaccination. TCRdb passed the 5' RACE reads through MiXCR, listing each CDR3 protein once. The data hold 110,000 to 150,000 distinct CDR3 sequences, with less than 8.5% observed a single time. Sample: CD4+ T cells sorted from PBMCs, taken 10 days after the yellow fever booster vaccination. The receptors derive from a man aged 25 to 40 who received the YFV17D yellow fever vaccine. The CDR3 runs from the conserved cysteine through the conserved F or W. D genes are given only for firm matches. Clone size, where shown, is once, few, many, or a class for clones that have expanded.

>TRBV5-5|TRBJ2-1|.|many
TGTGCCAGCAGCTTGGCCCCAGTCTCCTACAATGAGCAGTTCTTC
CASSLAPVSYNEQFF
>TRBV7-2|TRBJ2-4|.|many
TGTGCCAGCAGCCCCTCCACCGTAAACATTCAGTACTTC
CASSPSTVNIQYF
>TRBV20-1|TRBJ2-7|.|many
TGCAGTGCTAGAGATGGCTCTGAGCAGTACTTC
CSARDGSEQYF
>TRBV5-1|TRBJ2-3|TRBD1|.
TGCGCCAGCAGCGTGGGACAGAGCACAGATACGCAGTATTTT
CASSVGQSTDTQYF
>TRBV20-1|TRBJ1-6|.|few
TGCAGTGCTAGACCTGGACATTCTAATTCACCCCTCCACTTT
CSARPGHSNSPLHF
>TRBV29-1|TRBJ2-2|.|many
TGCAGCGTAGAACAGGGATCGAACACCGGGGAGCTGTTTTTT
CSVEQGSNTGELFF
>TRBV7-9|TRBJ1-1|.|many
TGTGCCAGCAGCTTGGTTAACTCGGGTGGAGCTTTCTTT
CASSLVNSGGAFF
>TRBV5-1|TRBJ2-2|TRBD1|few
TGCGCCAGCAGCTCGGACAGGGCGGGCACCGGGGAGCTGTTTTTT
CASSSDRAGTGELFF
>TRBV5-1|TRBJ1-2|.|many
TGCGCCAGCAGCCTCGAATACACTCTCGGGAATGGCTACACCTTC
CASSLEYTLGNGYTF
>TRBV15|TRBJ2-3|.|many
TGTGCCACCAGCAGAGCCAGAATTCCCCCGCTGTATTTT
CATSRARIPPLYF
>TRBV6-1|TRBJ2-7|TRBD2|many
TGTGCCAGCCCTAAGACTCAGCGGGGGGATTACGAGCAGTACTTC
CASPKTQRGDYEQYF
>TRBV7-2|TRBJ1-5|.|many
TGTGCCAGCAGCTTAGCCCCCGACCCTCTTTTGGGGCCCCAGCATTTT
CASSLAPDPLLGPQHF
>TRBV20-1|TRBJ2-3|.|many
TGCAGTGCTGTAGCAGATACGCAGTATTTT
CSAVADTQYF
>TRBV20-1|TRBJ2-7|TRBD2|many
TGCAGTGCTAGAGATGGGGAGGGGTTGTATTCATACGAGCAGTACTTC
CSARDGEGLYSYEQYF
>TRBV9|TRBJ1-2|.|many
TGTGCCAGCAGCGTAGACCCCGGGACTCGCTATGGCTACACCTTC
CASSVDPGTRYGYTF
>TRBV14|TRBJ1-1|.|many
TGTGCCAGCAGCCAGTCCCGGTCCAACACTGAAGCTTTCTTT
CASSQSRSNTEAFF
>TRBV28|TRBJ1-5|.|.
TGTGCCAGCAGGGCTACAGGTCCCCTTGGGTCCCAGCATTTT
CASRATGPLGSQHF
>TRBV19|TRBJ2-1|.|many
TGTGCCAGTAGTATAGGCGGATCCTACAATGAGCAGTTCTTC
CASSIGGSYNEQFF
>TRBV12-3/TRBV12-4|TRBJ2-5|.|many
TGTGCCAGCAGAAAGCAAAGTCAACAAGAGACCCAGTACTTC
CASRKQSQQETQYF
>TRBV12-5|TRBJ2-1|.|.
TGTGCTAGTGGCCACCCCGGCAGGGACAATGAGCAGTTCTTC
CASGHPGRDNEQFF
>TRBV19|TRBJ1-1|TRBD1|few
TGTGCCAGTCGGACAGGGCCACACAGCACTGAAGCTTTCTTT
CASRTGPHSTEAFF
>TRBV5-1|TRBJ2-5|TRBD1|many
TGCGCCAGCAGCTTGGACAGGGGATTTCAAGAGACCCAGTACTTC
CASSLDRGFQETQYF
>TRBV6-6|TRBJ1-1|.|many
TGTGCCAGCTTAAGACGTCCGAACACTGAAGCTTTCTTT
CASLRRPNTEAFF
>TRBV9|TRBJ2-4|TRBD2|many
TGTGCCAGCAGCGTAGCGGGAGGGAGAAACATTCAGTACTTC
CASSVAGGRNIQYF
>TRBV7-2|TRBJ2-7|.|.
TGTGCCAGCACCCAAGGCGGGGGCCCCTACGAGCAGTACTTC
CASTQGGGPYEQYF
>TRBV5-1|TRBJ2-7|.|many
TGCGCCAGCAGCTTCAGTTCGACATCAAACTACGAGCAGTACTTC
CASSFSSTSNYEQYF
>TRBV20-1|TRBJ1-5|.|many
TGCAGTGCTGCCGTCTCTTTAGGGAGCAATCAGCCCCAGCATTTT
CSAAVSLGSNQPQHF
>TRBV6-1|TRBJ2-1|TRBD1|many
TGTGCCAGCAAAGGGACAGGGGGCCTGAATGAGCAGTTCTTC
CASKGTGGLNEQFF
>TRBV15|TRBJ2-2|TRBD2|many
TGTGCCACCAGCATCGGAGCGGGAGGCACCGGGGAGCTGTTTTTT
CATSIGAGGTGELFF
>TRBV5-1|TRBJ2-2|TRBD2|many
TGCGCCAGCAGCTTGGGGGGACTAGCGGGAGAAACCGGGGAGCTGTTTTTT
CASSLGGLAGETGELFF
>TRBV30|TRBJ2-6|TRBD1|.
TGTGCCTGGACCGGGACAGCTAGCTCTGGGGCCAACGTCCTGACTTTC
CAWTGTASSGANVLTF
>TRBV7-2|TRBJ2-3|.|many
TGTGCCAGCAGCTTATTATCCCGTATTAGCACAGATACGCAGTATTTT
CASSLLSRISTDTQYF
>TRBV7-2|TRBJ2-1|.|many
TGTGCCAGCAGCCCCCCACAGGGTAGGGCTTCGAATGAGCAGTTCTTC
CASSPPQGRASNEQFF
>TRBV5-1|TRBJ2-1|.|many
TGCGCCAGCAGTTTCCGGGACCTAACAGGGGAGCAGTTCTTC
CASSFRDLTGEQFF
>TRBV20-1|TRBJ2-7|TRBD2|few
TGCAGTGCTAGAGATACTAGCGGGTTGTACGAGCAGTACTTC
CSARDTSGLYEQYF
>TRBV28|TRBJ2-3|TRBD2|many
TGTGCCAGCGGGAGGCCTAGCGGGCCCACAGATACGCAGTATTTT
CASGRPSGPTDTQYF
>TRBV12-3/TRBV12-4|TRBJ1-4|TRBD1|.
TGTGCCAGCAGTTTCACAGGGGGGACTAATGAAAAACTGTTTTTT
CASSFTGGTNEKLFF
>TRBV18|TRBJ2-5|.|many
TGTGCCAGCTCACCAAACCAGGGAACCTCGAAGACCCAGTACTTC
CASSPNQGTSKTQYF
>TRBV7-2|TRBJ1-2|.|many
TGTGCCAGCAGCTTTTCAGGGATCCCCTATGGCTACACCTTC
CASSFSGIPYGYTF
>TRBV11-1|TRBJ2-3|.|many
TGTGCCAGCAGCATAGGGATTGATACGCAGTATTTT
CASSIGIDTQYF
>TRBV28|TRBJ1-2|.|many
TGTGCCAGCAGTGGGCAGGCTAACTATGGCTACACCTTC
CASSGQANYGYTF
>TRBV20-1|TRBJ2-2|TRBD2|many
TGCAGTGCCCAACGCGGGGGAAACACCGGGGAGCTGTTTTTT
CSAQRGGNTGELFF
>TRBV11-1|TRBJ2-6|TRBD1|few
TGTGCCAGCAGCTTAGAGGTTGGACAGGGAGCTGGGGCCAACGTCCTGACTTTC
CASSLEVGQGAGANVLTF
>TRBV20-1|TRBJ2-5|TRBD1|.
TGCAGTGCTGACAGGGCGGAGACCCAGTACTTC
CSADRAETQYF
>TRBV5-4|TRBJ2-1|.|many
TGTGCCAGCAGCTTCCAGAGCTCCTACAATGAGCAGTTCTTC
CASSFQSSYNEQFF
>TRBV6-1|TRBJ2-3|.|.
TGTGCCGGGTCAGGGTGGGGGGCTTCTACAGATACGCAGTATTTT
CAGSGWGASTDTQYF
>TRBV12-3/TRBV12-4|TRBJ2-5|TRBD1|many
TGTGCCAGCACCTCGCAGGGGGCTGATGAGACCCAGTACTTC
CASTSQGADETQYF
>TRBV7-6|TRBJ2-5|TRBD1|many
TGTGCCAGCAGCTTAGGGACAGGGGACCAAGAGACCCAGTACTTC
CASSLGTGDQETQYF
>TRBV7-2|TRBJ2-3|TRBD2|many
TGTGCCAGCAGCCCCACCGGGACTAGCAGCTACACAGATACGCAGTATTTT
CASSPTGTSSYTDTQYF
>TRBV29-1|TRBJ2-3|TRBD2|many
TGCAGCGTCTCGGCGGGAGGGCCAGCAGATACGCAGTATTTT
CSVSAGGPADTQYF
>TRBV3-1|TRBJ2-7|.|many
TGTGCCAGCAGCCATGGGGCGGACTACGAGCAGTACTTC
CASSHGADYEQYF
>TRBV2|TRBJ1-1|.|.
TGTGCCAGCAAGGTGAACACTGAAGCTTTCTTT
CASKVNTEAFF